This paragraph covers one T cell receptor beta chain sequence. Germline values: CDR1 SGHDN, CDR2 FVKESK. V shed 4 bases, J shed 2 bases, and the junction held 8 bases outside the gene matches. The CDR3 consists of 17 residues. These data originate in a study of T cells in Graves' hyperthyroidism and ophthalmopathy. What was amplified from RNA transcripts were TCR beta CDR3 regions. First-round RT-PCR targeting the TCR CDR3 was performed with the HTBI primer set. TCRdb independently ran MiXCR on the multiplex PCR reads; one entry per CDR3 protein. The sample contains about 840,000 distinct CDR3 sequences, more than 30% of which appear only once.

The sequence was collected from a young man with Graves' hyperthyroidism. This chain joins TRBV14 and TRBJ2-6; 7 bases map to TRBD1. The sample comprised blood. CDR3: CASSLGTAGPGANVLTF. Written as DNA, the CDR3 is TGTGCCAGCAGCCTCGGGACAGCCGGCCCTGGGGCCAACGTCCTGACTTTC.